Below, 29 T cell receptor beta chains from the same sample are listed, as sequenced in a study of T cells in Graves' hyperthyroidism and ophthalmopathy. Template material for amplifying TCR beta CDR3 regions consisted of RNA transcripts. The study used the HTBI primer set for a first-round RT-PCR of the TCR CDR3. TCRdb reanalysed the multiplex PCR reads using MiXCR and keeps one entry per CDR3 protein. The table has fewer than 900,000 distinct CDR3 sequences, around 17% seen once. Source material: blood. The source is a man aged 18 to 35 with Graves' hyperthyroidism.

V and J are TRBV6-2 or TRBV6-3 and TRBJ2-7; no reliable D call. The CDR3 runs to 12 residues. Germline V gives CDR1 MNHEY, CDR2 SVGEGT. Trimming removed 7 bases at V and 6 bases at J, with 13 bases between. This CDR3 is CASTSQRGEQYF. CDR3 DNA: TGTGCCAGCACCTCTCAGCGTGGCGAGCAGTACTTC.

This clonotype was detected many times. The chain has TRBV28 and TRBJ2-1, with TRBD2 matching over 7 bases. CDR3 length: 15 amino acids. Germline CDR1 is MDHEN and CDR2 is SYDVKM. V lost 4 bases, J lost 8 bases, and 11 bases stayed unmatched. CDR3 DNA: TGTGCCAGCAGTTCCCCCCGGCGGGGGAGGGATGAGCAGTTCTTC. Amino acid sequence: CASSSPRRGRDEQFF.

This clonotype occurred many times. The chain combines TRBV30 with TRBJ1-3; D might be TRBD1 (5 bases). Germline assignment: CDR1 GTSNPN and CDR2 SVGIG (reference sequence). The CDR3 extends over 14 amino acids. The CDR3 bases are TGTGCTCGGAGAGGTACAGGTGATCAGTACACCATATATTTT. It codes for CARRGTGDQYTIYF.

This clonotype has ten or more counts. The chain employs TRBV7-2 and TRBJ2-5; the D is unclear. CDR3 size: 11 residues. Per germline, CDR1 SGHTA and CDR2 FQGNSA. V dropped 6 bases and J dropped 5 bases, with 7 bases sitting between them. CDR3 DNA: TGTGCCAGCAGGGTGGGGGAGACCCAGTACTTC. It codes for CASRVGETQYF.

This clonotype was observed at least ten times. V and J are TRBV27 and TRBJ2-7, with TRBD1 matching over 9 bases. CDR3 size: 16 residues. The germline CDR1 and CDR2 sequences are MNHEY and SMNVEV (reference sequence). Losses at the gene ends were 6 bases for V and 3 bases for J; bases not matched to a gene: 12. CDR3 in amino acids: CASSLRPGQGRYEQYF. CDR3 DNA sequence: TGTGCCAGCAGCCTCAGGCCGGGACAGGGTCGCTACGAGCAGTACTTC.

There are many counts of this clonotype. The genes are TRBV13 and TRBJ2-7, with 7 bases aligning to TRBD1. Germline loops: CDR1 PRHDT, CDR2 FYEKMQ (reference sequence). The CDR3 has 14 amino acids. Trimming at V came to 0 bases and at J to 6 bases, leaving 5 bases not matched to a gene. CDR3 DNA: TGTGCCAGCAGCTTAGGGAAGGGGGCCCCCGAGCAGTACTTC. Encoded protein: CASSLGKGAPEQYF.

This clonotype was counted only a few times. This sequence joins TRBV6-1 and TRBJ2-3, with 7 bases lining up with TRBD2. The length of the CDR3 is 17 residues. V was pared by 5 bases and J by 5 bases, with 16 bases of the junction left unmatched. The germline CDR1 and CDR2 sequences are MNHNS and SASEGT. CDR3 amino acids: CASSPGGGVREKDTQYF. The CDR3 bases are TGTGCCAGCAGTCCAGGTGGTGGGGTGCGGGAGAAAGATACGCAGTATTTT.

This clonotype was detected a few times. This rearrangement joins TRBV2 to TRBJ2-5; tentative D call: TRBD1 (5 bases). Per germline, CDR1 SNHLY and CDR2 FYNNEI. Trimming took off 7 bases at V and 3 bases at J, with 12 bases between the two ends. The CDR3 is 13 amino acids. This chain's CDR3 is CASKTVDEETQYF. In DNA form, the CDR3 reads TGTGCCAGCAAGACAGTGGACGAAGAGACCCAGTACTTC.

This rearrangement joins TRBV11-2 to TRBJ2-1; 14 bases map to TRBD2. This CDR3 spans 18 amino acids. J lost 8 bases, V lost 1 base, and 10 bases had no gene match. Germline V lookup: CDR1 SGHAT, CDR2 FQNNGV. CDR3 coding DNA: TGTGCCAGCAGCTTAGGGGACAGGGGACTAGCGGGAGTCTATGAGCAGTTCTTC. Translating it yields CASSLGDRGLAGVYEQFF. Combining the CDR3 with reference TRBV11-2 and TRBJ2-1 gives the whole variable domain EAGVAQSPRYKIIEKRQSVAFWCNPISGHATLYWYQQILGQGPKLLIQFQNNGVVDDSQLPKDRFSAERLKGVDSTLKIQPAKLEDSAVYLCASSLGDRGLAGVYEQFFGPGTRLTVL.

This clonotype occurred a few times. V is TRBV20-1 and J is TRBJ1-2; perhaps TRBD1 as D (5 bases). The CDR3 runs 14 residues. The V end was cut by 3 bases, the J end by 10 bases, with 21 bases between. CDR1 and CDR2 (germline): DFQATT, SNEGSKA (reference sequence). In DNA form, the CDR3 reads TGCAGTGCTAGGGCCCGGGGCTCAGGGAGCGACTACACCTTC. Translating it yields CSARARGSGSDYTF.

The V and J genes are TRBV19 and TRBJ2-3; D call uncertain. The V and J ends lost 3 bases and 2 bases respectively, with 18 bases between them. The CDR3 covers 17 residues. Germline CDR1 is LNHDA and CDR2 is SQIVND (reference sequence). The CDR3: CASSIYPGVSSTDTQYF. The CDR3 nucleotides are TGTGCCAGTAGTATTTACCCCGGCGTATCATCCACAGATACGCAGTATTTT.

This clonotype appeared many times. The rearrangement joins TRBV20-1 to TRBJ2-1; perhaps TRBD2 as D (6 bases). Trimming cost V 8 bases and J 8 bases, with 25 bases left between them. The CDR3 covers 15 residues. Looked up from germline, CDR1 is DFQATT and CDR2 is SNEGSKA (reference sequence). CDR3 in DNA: TGCAGTCCAGCTCGAGTTCGGGAGAGGTTCGATGAGCAGTTCTTC. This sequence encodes CSPARVRERFDEQFF.

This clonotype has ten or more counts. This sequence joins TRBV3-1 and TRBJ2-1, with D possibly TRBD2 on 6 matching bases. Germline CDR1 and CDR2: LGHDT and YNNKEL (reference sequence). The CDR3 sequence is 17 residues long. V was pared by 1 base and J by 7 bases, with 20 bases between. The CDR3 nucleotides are TGTGCCAGCAGCCAAGTGGGGTTCCGGACTACATTTAATGAGCAGTTCTTC. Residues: CASSQVGFRTTFNEQFF.

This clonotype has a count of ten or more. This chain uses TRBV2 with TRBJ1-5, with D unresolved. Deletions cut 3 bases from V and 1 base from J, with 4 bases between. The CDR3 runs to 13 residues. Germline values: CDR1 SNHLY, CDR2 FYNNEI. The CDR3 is CASSDDSNQPQHF. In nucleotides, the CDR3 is TGTGCCAGCAGTGACGACAGCAATCAGCCCCAGCATTTT. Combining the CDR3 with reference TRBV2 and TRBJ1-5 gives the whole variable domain EPEVTQTPSHQVTQMGQEVILRCVPISNHLYFYWYRQILGQKVEFLVSFYNNEISEKSEIFDDQFSVERPDGSNFTLKIRSTKLEDSAMYFCASSDDSNQPQHFGDGTRLSIL.

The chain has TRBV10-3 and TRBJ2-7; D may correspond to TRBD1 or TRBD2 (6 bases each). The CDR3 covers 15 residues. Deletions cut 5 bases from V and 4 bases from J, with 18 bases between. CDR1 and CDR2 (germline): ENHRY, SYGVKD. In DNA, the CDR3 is TGTGCCATCAGTAGAGGACGACAAGGGGGGTACGAGCAGTACTTC. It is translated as CAISRGRQGGYEQYF.

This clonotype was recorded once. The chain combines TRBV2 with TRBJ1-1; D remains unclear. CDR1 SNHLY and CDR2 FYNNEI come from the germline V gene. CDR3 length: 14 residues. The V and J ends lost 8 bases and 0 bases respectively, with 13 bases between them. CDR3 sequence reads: CASVAVLMNTEAFF. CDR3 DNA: TGTGCCAGCGTGGCGGTGCTTATGAACACTGAAGCTTTCTTT.

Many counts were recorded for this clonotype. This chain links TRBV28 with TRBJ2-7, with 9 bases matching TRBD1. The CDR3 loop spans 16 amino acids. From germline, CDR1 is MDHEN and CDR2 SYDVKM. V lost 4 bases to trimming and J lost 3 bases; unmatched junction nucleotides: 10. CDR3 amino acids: CASSSTRQGVLYEQYF. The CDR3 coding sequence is TGTGCCAGCAGTTCCACACGACAGGGGGTCCTCTACGAGCAGTACTTC. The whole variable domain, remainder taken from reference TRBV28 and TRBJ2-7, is DVKVTQSSRYLVKRTGEKVFLECVQDMDHENMFWYRQDPGLGLRLIYFSYDVKMKEKGDIPEGYSVSREKKERFSLILESASTNQTSMYLCASSSTRQGVLYEQYFGPGTRLTVT.

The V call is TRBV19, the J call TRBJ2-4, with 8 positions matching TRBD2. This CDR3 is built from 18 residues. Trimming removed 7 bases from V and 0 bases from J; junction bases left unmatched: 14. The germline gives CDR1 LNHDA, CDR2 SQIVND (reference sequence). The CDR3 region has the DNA TGTGCCAGTATAGGGGGAGCGGGAGCTGTCGAAGCCAAAAACATTCAGTACTTC. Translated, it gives CASIGGAGAVEAKNIQYF.

CDR3 sequence: CASSPSSVSSYNEQFF. For the CDR3, the DNA is TGTGCCAGTAGTCCGAGTAGCGTGAGCTCCTACAATGAGCAGTTCTTC. V gene TRBV19 combines with J gene TRBJ2-1; the D gene is possibly TRBD2 (5 bases). Germline-derived CDR1 and CDR2 are LNHDA and SQIVND (reference sequence). The CDR3 totals 16 residues. V was trimmed by 5 bases and J by 0 bases, leaving 14 bases between them.

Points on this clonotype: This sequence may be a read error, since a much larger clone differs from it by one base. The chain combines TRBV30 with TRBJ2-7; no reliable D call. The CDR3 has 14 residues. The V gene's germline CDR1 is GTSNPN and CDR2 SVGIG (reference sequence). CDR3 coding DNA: TGTGCCTGGAAAGCAGGATCGAGCTCCTACGAGCAGTGCTTC. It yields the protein CAWKAGSSSYEQCF.

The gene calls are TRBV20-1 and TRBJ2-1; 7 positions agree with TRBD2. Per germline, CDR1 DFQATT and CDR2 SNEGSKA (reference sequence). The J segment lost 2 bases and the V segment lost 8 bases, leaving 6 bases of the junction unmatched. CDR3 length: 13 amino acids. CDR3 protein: CSPTSDPYNEQFF. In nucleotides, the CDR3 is TGCAGTCCCACTAGCGATCCCTACAATGAGCAGTTCTTC.

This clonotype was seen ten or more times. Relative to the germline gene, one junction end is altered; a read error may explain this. The CDR3: CANSPTSGAGAETQYF. The CDR3 DNA follows: TGTGCCAACAGTCCGACTAGCGGAGCGGGGGCAGAGACCCAGTACTTC. V gene TRBV6-1 combines with J gene TRBJ2-5, with 9 bases fitting TRBD2. Germline V lookup: CDR1 MNHNS, CDR2 SASEGT. The CDR3 runs to 16 residues.

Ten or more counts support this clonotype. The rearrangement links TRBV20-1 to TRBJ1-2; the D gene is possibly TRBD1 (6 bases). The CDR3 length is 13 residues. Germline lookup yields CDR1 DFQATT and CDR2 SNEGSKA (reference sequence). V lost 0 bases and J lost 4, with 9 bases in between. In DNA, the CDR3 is TGCAGTGCTAGAGAAACAGGGTTCTATGGCTACACCTTC. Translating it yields CSARETGFYGYTF.

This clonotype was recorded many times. This chain's CDR3 is CASGPWIAGANVLTF. The CDR3, as DNA: TGTGCCAGCGGCCCATGGATTGCTGGGGCCAACGTCCTGACTTTC. The chain recombines TRBV11-2 with TRBJ2-6; D not certain. The V gene lost 8 bases and the J gene lost 2 bases, with 13 bases spanning the gap. This CDR3 has 15 amino acids. Per the germline V gene, CDR1 is SGHAT and CDR2 is FQNNGV.

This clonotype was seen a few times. The CDR3 sequence: CASSIARQWEKLFF. The DNA of the CDR3 is TGTGCCAGTAGTATAGCCCGGCAATGGGAAAAACTGTTTTTT. V usage is TRBV19 and J usage is TRBJ1-4; D is undetermined. The V gene lost 1 base and the J gene lost 8 bases, with 11 bases spanning the gap. This CDR3 comprises 14 residues. Germline lookup yields CDR1 LNHDA and CDR2 SQIVND (reference sequence).

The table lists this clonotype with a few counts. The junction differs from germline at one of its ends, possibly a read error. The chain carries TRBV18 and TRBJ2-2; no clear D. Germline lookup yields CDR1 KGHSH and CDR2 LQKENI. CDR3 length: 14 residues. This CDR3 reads CASAPIMGTGELFF. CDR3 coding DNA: TGTGCCAGCGCACCAATCATGGGGACCGGGGAGCTGTTTTTT.

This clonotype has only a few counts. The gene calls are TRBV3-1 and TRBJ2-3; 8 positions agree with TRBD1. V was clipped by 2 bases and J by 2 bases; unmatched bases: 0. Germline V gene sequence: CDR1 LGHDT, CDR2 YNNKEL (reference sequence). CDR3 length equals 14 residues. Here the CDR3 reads CASSQQGATDTQYF. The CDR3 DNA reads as TGTGCCAGCAGCCAACAGGGGGCCACAGATACGCAGTATTTT.

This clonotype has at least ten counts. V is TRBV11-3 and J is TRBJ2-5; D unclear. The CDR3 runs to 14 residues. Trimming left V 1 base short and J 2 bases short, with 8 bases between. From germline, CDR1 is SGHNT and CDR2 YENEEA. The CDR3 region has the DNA TGTGCCAGCAGCTTAGGCCCACAGCAAGAGACCCAGTACTTC. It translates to CASSLGPQQETQYF.

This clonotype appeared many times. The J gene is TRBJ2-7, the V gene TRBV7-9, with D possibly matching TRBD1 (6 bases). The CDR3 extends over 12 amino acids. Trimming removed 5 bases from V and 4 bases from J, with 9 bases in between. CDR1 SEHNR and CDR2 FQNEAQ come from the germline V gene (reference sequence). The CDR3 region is CASSRDIYEQYF. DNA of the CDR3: TGTGCCAGCAGCCGGGACATATACGAGCAGTACTTC.